These 15 T cell receptor beta chains were all obtained from the same sample, sequenced in a study of blood T cell repertoires in COVID-19. TCRdb's copy holds only in-frame clones and misses some; the assay was immunoSEQ multiplex PCR. The sample lists 250,000 to 350,000 clones, around nine tenths occurring once. The sequencing sample was made of peripheral blood. The receptors stem from a man aged 25 to 45 with acute or convalescent COVID-19.

The chain has TRBV3-1 (or the pseudogene TRBV3-2) and TRBJ2-1, with 14 bases fitting TRBD2. V was pared by 5 bases and J by 6 bases, with 3 bases of the junction left unmatched. CDR3 length: 15 amino acids. The germline V gene encodes CDR1 LGHDT and CDR2 YNNKEL (reference sequence). CDR3 in amino acids: CASSRLAGGSNEQFF. The CDR3 DNA reads as TGTGCCAGCAGCAGACTAGCGGGAGGGTCCAATGAGCAGTTCTTC.

V is TRBV5-1 and J is TRBJ1-1; 10 bases are a match to TRBD1. The V and J ends lost 2 bases and 5 bases, in that order; junction bases with no gene match: 12. The CDR3 contains 17 residues. CDR1 and CDR2 (germline): SGHRS, YFSETQ. The DNA for the CDR3 is TGCGCCAGCAGCTTAGGACAGGGGGAATGGGTTCGGACTGAAGCTTTCTTT. This gives the protein CASSLGQGEWVRTEAFF.

This clone was counted a few times. The chain carries TRBV14 and TRBJ2-1, with TRBD1 identical over 7 bases. Germline lookup yields CDR1 SGHDN and CDR2 FVKESK. The trim removed 4 bases at V and 4 bases at J, leaving 16 bases unmatched. The CDR3 is 18 residues long. DNA for the CDR3: TGTGCCAGCAGCCGACTACTGACAGGGACAGACAAATACAATGAGCAGTTCTTC. It codes for CASSRLLTGTDKYNEQFF.

V usage is TRBV19 and J usage is TRBJ2-7; TRBD1 matches 8 bases. CDR1 is LNHDA, CDR2 SQIVND, per germline (reference sequence). This CDR3 comprises 13 residues. V shed 5 bases, J shed 7 bases, and the junction held 7 bases outside the gene matches. The CDR3 DNA sequence: TGTGCCAGTAGTTCCAGGGGGCGATGGGAGCAGTACTTC. It translates to CASSSRGRWEQYF.

The chain uses TRBV7-6 and TRBJ2-1; 11 bases fit TRBD2. Germline values: CDR1 SGHVS, CDR2 FNYEAQ. V shed 2 bases and J 0 bases; nucleotides not matched to a gene: 15. The CDR3 has 21 amino acids. The chain's CDR3 is CASSLKSGDLAGGSSYNEQFF. DNA of the CDR3: TGTGCCAGCAGCTTAAAATCGGGAGACTTAGCGGGAGGGAGCTCCTACAATGAGCAGTTCTTC.

This clone occurred once. The chain carries TRBV19 and TRBJ1-1, with D tentatively TRBD1 (5 bases). Germline CDR1 LNHDA, CDR2 SQIVND (reference sequence). The CDR3 spans 14 residues. V gave up 3 bases and J gave up 6 bases, with 14 bases separating them. The CDR3 reads CASSMGGGVSEAFF. As DNA, the CDR3 is TGTGCCAGTAGTATGGGCGGGGGGGTCTCTGAAGCTTTCTTT. Complete variable domain (other parts from reference TRBV19 and TRBJ1-1): DGGITQSPKYLFRKEGQNVTLSCEQNLNHDAMYWYRQDPGQGLRLIYYSQIVNDFQKGDIAEGYSVSREKKESFPLTVTSAQKNPTAFYLCASSMGGGVSEAFFGQGTRLTVV.

The genes are TRBV30 and TRBJ1-5; D might be TRBD1 (5 bases). CDR1 and CDR2 from the germline V gene are GTSNPN and SVGIG (reference sequence). The V end lost 0 bases, the J end lost 3 bases, and 9 bases lay between the germline ends. CDR3 size: 14 residues. CDR3 DNA sequence: TGTGCCTGGAGTGTCGGGACTTTCAATCAGCCCCAGCATTTT. Translating gives CAWSVGTFNQPQHF.

The CDR3 nucleotides are TGTGCCAGCAGCTTTGGCACAGAGAACACTGAAGCTTTCTTT. Protein product: CASSFGTENTEAFF. This chain joins TRBV7-9 and TRBJ1-1; unclear D gene. V dropped 3 bases and J dropped 1 base, with 9 bases sitting between them. CDR3 size: 14 residues. Germline CDR1 and CDR2: SEHNR and FQNEAQ (reference sequence).

This rearrangement joins TRBV3-1 (or the pseudogene TRBV3-2) to TRBJ1-2; D is undetermined. V lost 0 bases, J lost 6 bases, and 17 bases lay in between. Per germline, CDR1 LGHDT and CDR2 YNNKEL (reference sequence). CDR3 length equals 16 residues. This chain's CDR3 is CASSQDVRGSLDGYTF. The CDR3 region has the DNA TGTGCCAGCAGCCAAGATGTTAGAGGGAGTTTGGATGGCTACACCTTC.

The chain links TRBV12-5 to TRBJ2-7; TRBD2 is a possible D gene (6 bases). Germline V CDR1 and CDR2: LGHNT, FRNRAP. The CDR3 is 14 residues long. V lost 5 bases and J lost 2, with 13 bases in between. CDR3 region: CASGLPGGAYEQYF. The CDR3 coding sequence is TGTGCTAGTGGTCTCCCGGGCGGGGCCTACGAGCAGTACTTC.

The rearrangement uses TRBV2 and TRBJ1-5, with D possibly matching TRBD1 (5 bases). Looked up from germline, CDR1 is SNHLY and CDR2 is FYNNEI. V was clipped by 6 bases and J by 12 bases, with 18 bases between them. This CDR3 is 13 amino acids long. The CDR3 bases are TGTGCCAGCAGGGTGAAGGGGAATCAGGACCAGCATTTT. The encoded protein is CASRVKGNQDQHF.

The chain combines TRBV6-6 with TRBJ1-5; D is unclear. The CDR3 runs 13 residues. Trimming removed 7 bases from V and 7 bases from J, with 14 bases in between. Germline V CDR1 and CDR2: MNHNY, SVGAGI (reference sequence). The CDR3 DNA reads TGTGCCAGCACGCCCCAACTGCGCCAGCCCCAGCATTTT. Amino acids: CASTPQLRQPQHF.

The chain combines TRBV4-1 with TRBJ1-5; 7 nucleotides line up with TRBD1. V lost 3 bases and J lost 4; bases outside the gene matches: 9. The CDR3 consists of 16 residues. Per germline, CDR1 MGHRA and CDR2 YSYEKL. Here the CDR3 reads CASSQIPGTENQPQHF. The DNA for the CDR3 is TGCGCCAGCAGCCAGATACCCGGGACAGAGAATCAGCCCCAGCATTTT.

This clone was observed a few times. The chain combines TRBV7-2 with TRBJ1-5; a weak D match, TRBD1 (5 bases). V shed 1 base and J shed 9 bases, with 16 bases lying between them. Germline assignment: CDR1 SGHTA and CDR2 FQGNSA. The CDR3 runs 15 residues. This CDR3 reads CASSLDVRTFGPQHF. The CDR3 DNA sequence: TGTGCCAGCAGCTTAGATGTGCGGACATTCGGGCCCCAGCATTTT. Filled out from reference TRBV7-2 and TRBJ1-5, the complete variable domain reads GAGVSQSPSNKVTEKGKDVELRCDPISGHTALYWYRQSLGQGLEFLIYFQGNSAPDKSGLPSDRFSAERTGGSVSTLTIQRTQQEDSAVYLCASSLDVRTFGPQHFGDGTRLSIL.

The chain carries TRBV29-1 and TRBJ2-7; TRBD1 agrees at 8 bases. There are 14 residues in the CDR3. J lost 5 bases, V lost 0 bases, and 6 bases had no gene match. Germline V CDR1 and CDR2: SQVTM, ANQGSEA. The CDR3 spells CSVEESDRADEQYF. The DNA of the CDR3 is TGCAGCGTTGAAGAATCGGACAGGGCAGACGAGCAGTACTTC.